A selection of T cell receptor beta chains follows, all from one sample in a study of shared clonotypes between healthy human individuals. Method: immunoSEQ multiplex PCR; TCRdb's copy keeps in-frame clones and lacks some. This sample has some 2,500,000 clones; 85% to 95% occur once, and the top ten carry 0.37%. Sequenced input: naive CD4+ T cells from PBMCs. Receptors were obtained from a man between 18 and 29 years old in good health. Some clones in this sample may be carry-over from other donors' samples. Each CDR3 is given with its conserved first and last residue. The D gene is left open where the match is weak. The listing skips clone size in some rows; elsewhere it reads once, few, many or a size class.

V	D	J	size	DNA	CDR3
TRBV10-2	-	TRBJ2-1	once	TGCGCCAGCAGACTCAAATTCAATGAGCAGTTCTTC	CASRLKFNEQFF
TRBV6-6	TRBD2	TRBJ2-1	-	TGTGCCAGCAGACTAGCGGGTGCCTACAATGAGCAGTTCTTC	CASRLAGAYNEQFF
TRBV5-4	-	TRBJ2-2	few	TGTGCCAGCAGCTACAGGGAGGACACCGGGGAGCTGTTTTTT	CASSYREDTGELFF
TRBV28	TRBD1	TRBJ1-1	-	TGTGCCAGCAGTCCACCCAGCACGACAGGGGGCGCGATAACTTTCTTT	CASSPPSTTGGAITFF
TRBV28	-	TRBJ2-2	-	TGTGCCAGCAGTTCCCCAGGGGAGGAGCTGTTTTTT	CASSSPGEELFF
TRBV7-9	-	TRBJ1-3	-	TGTGCCAGCAGCTTAGCCGGTAACTCTGGAAACACCATATATTTT	CASSLAGNSGNTIYF
TRBV21-1	-	TRBJ1-5	-	TGTGCCAGCACGCAAGGGCAGTTTAGCAATCAGCCCCAGCATTTT	CASTQGQFSNQPQHF
TRBV5-1	-	TRBJ2-6	-	TGCGCCAGCAGGACACAGGGTAGTGGGGCCAACGTCCTGACTTTC	CASRTQGSGANVLTF
TRBV7-9	TRBD1	TRBJ1-1	-	TGTGCCAGCAGGACGACAGGGGTCACTGAAGCTTTCTTT	CASRTTGVTEAFF
TRBV5-1	TRBD2	TRBJ2-4	-	TGCGCCAGCAGCTTGAGAGGGGCGGGGGATTCAAACATTCAGTACTTC	CASSLRGAGDSNIQYF
TRBV18	-	TRBJ2-5	-	TGTGCCAGCTCACCACCCGCGGGGGCGAGGGAGACCCAGTACTTC	CASSPPAGARETQYF
TRBV5-1	TRBD2	TRBJ2-3	once	TGCGCCAGCAGCCCATCGCCGGGACTAGAGGCAGATACGCAGTATTTT	CASSPSPGLEADTQYF
TRBV14	-	TRBJ1-6	-	TGTGCCAGCAGCCAACGGGTACTTTCACCCCTCCACTTT	CASSQRVLSPLHF
TRBV9	-	TRBJ2-1	-	TGTGCCAGCAGCGTAGGATCTAGCGTAGGTGAGCAGTTCTTC	CASSVGSSVGEQFF
TRBV2	-	TRBJ2-4	-	TGTGCCAGCAGTGAACAGGGGCCCAAAAACATTCAGTACTTC	CASSEQGPKNIQYF
TRBV19	TRBD2	TRBJ2-7	-	TGTGCCAGTAGTCGGGGGGAGGGCCTAACCTACGAGCAGTACTTC	CASSRGEGLTYEQYF
TRBV5-1	-	TRBJ2-7	-	TGCGCCAGCAGCCCCCCTCAACCCTACGAGCAGTACTTC	CASSPPQPYEQYF
TRBV7-3	TRBD1	TRBJ1-4	-	TGTGCCAGCAGCTCAAAGGGACAGGGGGCCGCTAATGAAAAACTGTTTTTT	CASSSKGQGAANEKLFF
TRBV9	-	TRBJ2-5	-	TGTGCCAGCAGCGTAGCTGGGTCGCGGGTAGAGACCCAGTACTTC	CASSVAGSRVETQYF